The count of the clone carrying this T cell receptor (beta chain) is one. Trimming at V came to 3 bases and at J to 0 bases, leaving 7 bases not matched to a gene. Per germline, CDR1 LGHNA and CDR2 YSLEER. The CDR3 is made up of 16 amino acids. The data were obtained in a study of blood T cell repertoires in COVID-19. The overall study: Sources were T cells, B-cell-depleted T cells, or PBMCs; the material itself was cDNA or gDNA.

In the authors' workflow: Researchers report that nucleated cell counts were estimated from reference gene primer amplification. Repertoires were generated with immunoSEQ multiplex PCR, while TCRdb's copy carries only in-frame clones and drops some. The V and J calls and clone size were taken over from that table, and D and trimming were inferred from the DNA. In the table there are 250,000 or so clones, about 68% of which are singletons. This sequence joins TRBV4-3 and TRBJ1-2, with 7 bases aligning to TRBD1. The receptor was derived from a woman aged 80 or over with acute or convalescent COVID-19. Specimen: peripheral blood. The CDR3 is CASSQSTGVSNYGYTF. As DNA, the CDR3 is TGCGCCAGCAGCCAGTCAACAGGGGTCTCTAACTATGGCTACACCTTC.